This entry lists 31 T cell receptor beta chains sequenced from one sample in a study of monozygotic twins with cystic fibrosis. Clones were sequenced by immunoSEQ multiplex PCR, and TCRdb holds only the in-frame ones, with some missing. The sample consists of 13,000 or so clones, 80% to 90% of them appearing once. The sequencing input was blood. The source of these receptors is a boy between 10 and 17 years old with cystic fibrosis.

The rearrangement joins TRBV5-1 to TRBJ2-4, with 7 nucleotides matching TRBD2. The trim removed 2 bases at V and 6 bases at J, leaving 5 bases unmatched. The CDR3 is made up of 14 amino acids. Germline loops: CDR1 SGHRS, CDR2 YFSETQ. CDR3 DNA: TGCGCCAGCAGCTTTCGAGGGGAGGGAAACATTCAGTACTTC. Translating it yields CASSFRGEGNIQYF.

The chain combines TRBV6-1 with TRBJ1-1; D gene unclear. Trimming took off 3 bases at V and 9 bases at J, with 20 bases between the two ends. The CDR3 has 15 residues. Looked up from germline, CDR1 is MNHNS and CDR2 is SASEGT. CDR3 sequence: CASSDRHPGVRQAFF. The DNA of the CDR3 is TGTGCCAGCAGTGACCGACACCCGGGTGTTCGTCAAGCTTTCTTT.

V usage is TRBV2 and J usage is TRBJ2-1; no reliable D call. The CDR3 covers 13 residues. Germline assignment: CDR1 SNHLY and CDR2 FYNNEI. Trimming shortened V by 7 bases and J by 9 bases, and 16 bases separated the two germline ends. In nucleotides, the CDR3 is TGTGCCAGCAAAAAACAAAAAGACGGTGAGCAGTTCTTC. The encoded protein is CASKKQKDGEQFF.

CDR3 residues: CASSFFSVGISNTGELFF. The CDR3 DNA reads as TGTGCCAGCAGCTTTTTTTCGGTGGGAATCTCGAACACCGGGGAGCTGTTTTTT. The rearrangement joins TRBV5-6 to TRBJ2-2; D gene unclear. From germline, CDR1 is SGHDT and CDR2 YYEEEE. The germline V and J ends were trimmed by 2 bases and 0 bases, with 17 bases remaining between them. The CDR3 length is 18 residues.

This chain links TRBV5-6 with TRBJ1-5; D might be TRBD1 (5 bases). The length of the CDR3 is 17 residues. Germline V gene sequence: CDR1 SGHDT, CDR2 YYEEEE. V lost 2 bases to trimming and J lost 0 bases, with 15 bases between them. In DNA form, the CDR3 reads TGTGCCAGCAGCTTCATCCGGGACGTCTATAGCAATCAGCCCCAGCATTTT. Amino acid sequence: CASSFIRDVYSNQPQHF. The full variable domain, in which reference TRBV5-6 and TRBJ1-5 provide the parts outside the CDR3, is DAGVTQSPTHLIKTRGQQVTLRCSPKSGHDTVSWYQQALGQGPQFIFQYYEEEERQRGNFPDRFSGHQFPNYSSELNVNALLLGDSALYLCASSFIRDVYSNQPQHFGDGTRLSIL.

This chain joins TRBV9 and TRBJ2-7; TRBD2 matches 9 bases. The germline V gene has CDR1 SGDLS and CDR2 YYNGEE. The CDR3 covers 16 residues. V dropped 2 bases and J dropped 0; count of bases not matched to a gene: 6. The DNA for the CDR3 is TGTGCCAGCAGCGTGGGTGGCGGGGGGGCCTCCTACGAGCAGTACTTC. Translation: CASSVGGGGASYEQYF.

The J gene is TRBJ2-7, the V gene TRBV2; 9 nucleotides align to TRBD1. Germline values: CDR1 SNHLY, CDR2 FYNNEI. This CDR3 comprises 15 residues. Trimming took 6 bases from V and 6 from J; bases not matched to a gene: 12. The CDR3 nucleotides are TGTGCCAGCAGGGGAATCCGGGACAGGGTCCGCGAGCAGTACTTC. Protein sequence: CASRGIRDRVREQYF.

This chain uses TRBV5-4 with TRBJ2-6; possible D gene TRBD1, 5 bases. V lost 3 bases and J lost 0, with 7 bases in between. This CDR3 spans 15 amino acids. CDR1 and CDR2 from the germline V gene are SGHNT and YYREEE (reference sequence). CDR3 nucleotide sequence: TGTGCCAGCAGCTGGACATTCTCTGGGGCCAACGTCCTGACTTTC. Its translation is CASSWTFSGANVLTF.

A single count supports this clone. This chain connects TRBV2 to TRBJ1-2; D unclear. There are 13 residues in the CDR3. Per germline, CDR1 SNHLY and CDR2 FYNNEI. V was pared by 6 bases and J by 1 base, with 9 bases between. CDR3 nucleotide sequence: TGTGCCAGCAGGGGTGAGGGTAACTATGGCTACACCTTC. This translates into CASRGEGNYGYTF.

The table lists this clone with a few counts. V usage is TRBV9 and J usage is TRBJ2-7, with TRBD1 matching 10 bases. Per the germline V gene, CDR1 is SGDLS and CDR2 is YYNGEE. CDR3 size: 14 residues. Unmatched junction bases numbered 3, after V lost 1 base and J lost 5 bases. CDR3 coding DNA: TGTGCCAGCAGCGTAAGTGGGACAGGGGACGAGCAGTACTTC. Amino acid sequence: CASSVSGTGDEQYF.

The chain combines TRBV5-1 with TRBJ2-6; no firm D call. The CDR3 contains 15 residues. Trimming cost V 2 bases and J 1 base, with 7 bases left between them. Germline V gene data show CDR1 as SGHRS and CDR2 as YFSETQ. CDR3 loop: CASSFRVSGANVLTF. The DNA for the CDR3 is TGCGCCAGCAGCTTCAGAGTATCTGGGGCCAACGTCCTGACTTTC. The complete variable domain, with remaining parts taken from reference TRBV5-1 and TRBJ2-6, reads KAGVTQTPRYLIKTRGQQVTLSCSPISGHRSVSWYQQTPGQGLQFLFEYFSETQRNKGNFPGRFSGRQFSNSRSEMNVSTLELGDSALYLCASSFRVSGANVLTFGAGSRLTVL.

This rearrangement joins TRBV6-5 to TRBJ1-2, with unresolved D. The CDR3 totals 16 residues. Trimming left V 1 base short and J 5 bases short, with 17 bases between. Germline values: CDR1 MNHEY, CDR2 SVGAGI. The CDR3 loop is CASSYFPPDKRYGYTF. Here the CDR3 DNA reads TGTGCCAGCAGTTACTTCCCCCCCGACAAGCGTTATGGCTACACCTTC.

The chain employs TRBV19 and TRBJ2-1; no firm D call. Germline CDR1 LNHDA, CDR2 SQIVND (reference sequence). The germline V and J ends were trimmed by 4 bases and 0 bases, with 10 bases remaining between them. The CDR3 sequence is 15 residues long. Here the CDR3 reads CASSSTAFSYNEQFF. The CDR3 DNA is TGTGCCAGTAGTAGCACCGCGTTCTCCTACAATGAGCAGTTCTTC. The full variable domain, its missing parts supplied by reference TRBV19 and TRBJ2-1, is DGGITQSPKYLFRKEGQNVTLSCEQNLNHDAMYWYRQDPGQGLRLIYYSQIVNDFQKGDIAEGYSVSREKKESFPLTVTSAQKNPTAFYLCASSSTAFSYNEQFFGPGTRLTVL.

The rearrangement uses TRBV19 and TRBJ1-1, with a tentative D call TRBD1 (5 bases). The CDR3 spans 16 residues. Germline CDR1 is LNHDA and CDR2 is SQIVND (reference sequence). V was pared by 0 bases and J by 4 bases, with 15 bases between. The CDR3, as DNA: TGTGCCAGTAGTATAGATTTGGGGCCCCGTCTCACTGAAGCTTTCTTT. It codes for CASSIDLGPRLTEAFF.

This clone was found once. The chain uses TRBV11-2 and TRBJ2-7; the D gene is possibly TRBD2 (5 bases). Trimming left V 5 bases short and J 2 bases short, with 22 bases between. CDR3 length equals 17 residues. CDR1 and CDR2 (germline): SGHAT, FQNNGV. The CDR3 sequence is CASSPDAGKHITYEQYF. The CDR3 nucleotides are TGTGCCAGCAGCCCTGACGCCGGGAAACATATAACCTACGAGCAGTACTTC.

The CDR3 nucleotides are TGTGCCAGCAGCCCGCGGGGGGGCGGGGAGCTGTTTTTT. Translating gives CASSPRGGGELFF. This chain uses TRBV7-9 with TRBJ2-2; TRBD2 aligns across 9 bases. The CDR3 extends over 13 amino acids. J lost 7 bases, V lost 5 bases, and 2 bases had no gene match. Germline lookup yields CDR1 SEHNR and CDR2 FQNEAQ (reference sequence). Full variable domain (rest looked up from reference TRBV7-9 and TRBJ2-2): DTGVSQNPRHKITKRGQNVTFRCDPISEHNRLYWYRQTLGQGPEFLTYFQNEAQLEKSRLLSDRFSAERPKGSFSTLEIQRTEQGDSAMYLCASSPRGGGELFFGEGSRLTVL.

This rearrangement joins TRBV18 to TRBJ1-5; TRBD1 aligns across 8 bases. This CDR3 contains 14 residues. Germline loops: CDR1 KGHSH, CDR2 LQKENI. V lost 6 bases and J lost 10; bases outside the gene matches: 11. CDR3 sequence (DNA): TGTGCCAGCTCGTCCGACAGGGGAAGGGAACCCCAGCATTTT. Its translation: CASSSDRGREPQHF. The whole variable domain, remainder taken from reference TRBV18 and TRBJ1-5, is NAGVMQNPRHLVRRRGQEARLRCSPMKGHSHVYWYRQLPEEGLKFMVYLQKENIIDESGMPKERFSAEFPKEGPSILRIQQVVRGDSAAYFCASSSDRGREPQHFGDGTRLSIL.

The V gene is TRBV5-1, the J gene TRBJ1-3; a weak D match, TRBD1 (5 bases). The CDR3 is made up of 14 amino acids. V gave up 3 bases and J gave up 9 bases, with 16 bases separating them. Germline-derived CDR1 and CDR2 are SGHRS and YFSETQ. CDR3 amino acids: CASSSGTTEATIYF. DNA for the CDR3: TGCGCCAGCAGCTCCGGGACCACGGAGGCCACCATATATTTT.

The J gene is TRBJ1-4, the V gene TRBV29-1; D is unresolved. The CDR3 sequence is 12 residues long. Germline V lookup: CDR1 SQVTM, CDR2 ANQGSEA. Trimming left V 7 bases short and J 8 bases short, with 14 bases between. This CDR3 is CSAKSEGEKLFF. Here the CDR3 DNA reads TGCAGCGCAAAATCGGAGGGCGAAAAACTGTTTTTT.

This rearrangement joins TRBV27 to TRBJ1-1; possibly TRBD1 for D (5 bases). Germline-derived CDR1 and CDR2 are MNHEY and SMNVEV (reference sequence). The V gene lost 1 base and the J gene lost 2 bases, with 11 bases spanning the gap. CDR3 length equals 15 residues. The DNA of the CDR3 is TGTGCCAGCAGTTTATGGGGCGGAACCAACACTGAAGCTTTCTTT. This translates into CASSLWGGTNTEAFF.

The chain employs TRBV27 and TRBJ2-1; D is possibly TRBD2 (6 bases). Germline-derived CDR1 and CDR2 are MNHEY and SMNVEV (reference sequence). V lost 0 bases, J lost 7 bases, and 7 bases lay in between. This CDR3 is built from 13 residues. CDR3 loop: CASSLSGGNEQFF. The DNA of the CDR3 is TGTGCCAGCAGTTTATCGGGAGGAAATGAGCAGTTCTTC.

This rearrangement joins TRBV18 to TRBJ1-6; D gene unclear. Trimming took 5 bases from V and 5 from J, leaving 16 bases between them. Germline CDR1 reads KGHSH; CDR2 reads LQKENI. The CDR3 consists of 16 residues. The CDR3 sequence is CASSATTGQNNSPLHF. The DNA of the CDR3 is TGTGCCAGCTCAGCGACCACCGGTCAGAATAATTCACCCCTCCACTTT.

The rearrangement joins TRBV13 to TRBJ2-3, with a weak D call TRBD2 (5 bases). The CDR3 length is 18 residues. With 5 bases removed from V and 0 bases from J, the gap between germline ends came to 21 bases. Per the germline V gene, CDR1 is PRHDT and CDR2 is FYEKMQ (reference sequence). The CDR3 is CASSPRWRAEHSTDTQYF. CDR3 nucleotides: TGTGCCAGCAGCCCCCGCTGGCGGGCGGAACATAGCACAGATACGCAGTATTTT.

The chain employs TRBV6-1 and TRBJ2-2; D gene unclear. Trimming stripped 11 bases from V and 2 bases from J, with 18 bases between. The germline CDR1 and CDR2 sequences are MNHNS and SASEGT. The CDR3 totals 15 residues. The CDR3: CAGSNSFPNTGELFF. In DNA form, the CDR3 reads TGTGCCGGCTCTAACTCATTTCCAAACACCGGGGAGCTGTTTTTT.

The V call is TRBV4-1, the J call TRBJ1-1, with 8 bases identical to TRBD1. Unmatched junction bases numbered 7, after V lost 4 bases and J lost 6 bases. Per the germline V gene, CDR1 is MGHRA and CDR2 is YSYEKL. This CDR3 spans 14 amino acids. The CDR3 nucleotides are TGCGCCAGCAGCCGAGGACAGGGAGGGGCTGAAGCTTTCTTT. Amino acid sequence: CASSRGQGGAEAFF.

This rearrangement joins TRBV5-8 to TRBJ1-5; D unresolved. Germline V gene sequence: CDR1 SGHTS, CDR2 YDEGEE. V dropped 0 bases and J dropped 3 bases, with 7 bases sitting between them. The CDR3 covers 14 residues. For the CDR3, the DNA is TGTGCCAGCAGCTTGGTAGTAGTCAATCAGCCCCAGCATTTT. This encodes CASSLVVVNQPQHF.

This chain links TRBV4-2 with TRBJ1-3; tentative D call: TRBD1 (5 bases). V was cut by 6 bases and J by 4 bases, with 10 bases left in between. In germline, CDR1 is LGHNA, CDR2 YNFKEQ. This CDR3 has 13 residues. CDR3 protein: CASSQAGGNTIYF. For the CDR3, the DNA is TGTGCCAGCAGTCAGGCAGGGGGAAACACCATATATTTT.

This chain connects TRBV19 to TRBJ1-2, with D unclear. CDR3 length: 17 amino acids. With 3 bases removed from V and 4 bases from J, the gap between germline ends came to 21 bases. In germline, CDR1 is LNHDA, CDR2 SQIVND (reference sequence). The CDR3 DNA is TGTGCCAGTAGTATGGAAGGCAGTCCCCGAGACGCCTATGGCTACACCTTC. It encodes CASSMEGSPRDAYGYTF.

The CDR3 sequence: CASSPARDSREQFF. CDR3 nucleotides: TGTGCCAGCTCACCCGCTCGGGACTCGCGTGAGCAGTTCTTC. The gene calls are TRBV18 and TRBJ2-1; the D gene is possibly TRBD2 (6 bases). This CDR3 comprises 14 residues. Germline V gene sequence: CDR1 KGHSH, CDR2 LQKENI. Trimming left V 3 bases short and J 9 bases short, with 15 bases between. The full variable domain, rest sourced from reference TRBV18 and TRBJ2-1, is NAGVMQNPRHLVRRRGQEARLRCSPMKGHSHVYWYRQLPEEGLKFMVYLQKENIIDESGMPKERFSAEFPKEGPSILRIQQVVRGDSAAYFCASSPARDSREQFFGPGTRLTVL.

This rearrangement joins TRBV30 to TRBJ2-7; unclear D gene. Looked up from germline, CDR1 is GTSNPN and CDR2 is SVGIG (reference sequence). CDR3 size: 14 residues. The ends were cut back, 1 base at V and 2 bases at J, with 12 bases in the middle. The chain's CDR3 is CAWSALQLTYEQYF. The DNA of the CDR3 is TGTGCCTGGAGTGCCCTGCAGCTGACCTACGAGCAGTACTTC.

The table lists this clone with a few counts. V and J are TRBV5-1 and TRBJ2-7; the match to TRBD1 covers 9 bases. CDR1 and CDR2 from the germline V gene are SGHRS and YFSETQ. This CDR3 is 16 amino acids long. V was clipped by 0 bases and J by 2 bases; unmatched bases: 6. CDR3 amino acids: CASSLAKGTGTYEQYF. DNA of the CDR3: TGCGCCAGCAGCTTGGCCAAGGGGACAGGGACCTACGAGCAGTACTTC.